This T cell receptor (beta chain) came from a study of blood T cell repertoires in COVID-19. Authors' data handling: Quantification of nucleated cells was approximated via reference gene primer amplification. Only in-frame clones appear in the TCRdb table, and some are missing; sequencing was by immunoSEQ multiplex PCR. V, J and clone size reflect that table, while D and trimming were determined from the DNA. This table holds roughly 180,000 clones, about four fifths found once. There are a few counts of this clone. Assignments of participants to cohorts depended upon their own reported clinical history. Cohort 3 donors counted as recovered after two negative PCRs, clearance, or resolved symptoms. The CDR3 has 14 residues. The germline V gene has CDR1 MDHEN and CDR2 SYDVKM. J was trimmed by 3 bases and V by 5 bases; bases with no gene match: 5.

The J gene is TRBJ2-7, the V gene TRBV28, with TRBD2 matching over 9 bases. The TCR was taken from a man aged 50 to 59 who had recovered from COVID-19. The material sequenced was PBMCs or T cells enriched from blood (not recorded which). The CDR3, as DNA: TGTGCCAGCAGTCCTAGCGGGACCTACTACGAGCAGTACTTC. It encodes CASSPSGTYYEQYF.